The clone carrying this T cell receptor beta chain was picked up many times. Its antigen is not known. V shed 0 bases, J shed 0 bases, and the junction held 2 bases outside the gene matches. The CDR3 covers 14 residues. CDR1 and CDR2 (germline): DFQATT, SNEGSKA (reference sequence). Time point here: newly diagnosed GD, antithyroid drugs for less than 3 months. The TCR library was prepared using RNA isolated from PBMCs. The entry originates in a study of regulatory T cells in long-lasting Graves disease. Through Arm-PCR of CDR3 regions and iRepertoire HTBI primers, TCR beta libraries were built. TCRdb reprocessed the multiplex PCR reads via MiXCR and lists one record per CDR3 protein. This sample has some 490,000 distinct CDR3 sequences; 12% occur once, and the top ten carry 7.5% to 9%. Study findings and constraints: Patients with persistent disease shared 2,500 to 3,500 public clonotypes, outpacing the approximately 920 shared by new patients. The study examined only peripheral blood, not thyroid tissue.

This sample was shared with a second study, whose subject was T cells in Graves' hyperthyroidism and ophthalmopathy.

The specimen comprised peripheral blood mononuclear cells (PBMCs), sampled at new diagnosis, from a patient treated with antithyroid drugs. The source of this sequence is a woman in her 30s with Graves disease. The chain uses TRBV20-1 and TRBJ2-7; 7 bases fit TRBD2. CDR3 loop: CSARDGTNSYEQYF. DNA of the CDR3: TGCAGTGCTAGAGATGGGACTAACTCCTACGAGCAGTACTTC.